This TCR beta chain was identified during a study of cytomegalovirus exposure and HLA in healthy donors. As concerns this clone: Its matching antigen is unknown.

Primers included in the PCR were 60 Vbeta and 13 Jbeta primers. Repertoires were generated with immunoSEQ multiplex PCR, while TCRdb's copy carries only in-frame clones and drops some. The table lists over 150,000 clones, approximately 77% of them singletons. General study findings and limits: The authors enumerated 150 to 200 TCR beta chains as linked to cytomegalovirus. Among CMV-associated TCR beta chains, most appeared HLA-restricted in a later analysis. In a later analysis, an Asian-associated ancestry cluster reportedly showed fewer N-insertions than the 666-donor mean.

The J segment lost 2 bases and the V segment lost 3 bases, leaving 2 bases of the junction unmatched. This CDR3 contains 15 residues. Germline values: CDR1 MGHRA, CDR2 YSYEKL. Material: PBMCs. The sequence derives from a man aged 45 to 65 in good health and CMV-seropositive. The rearrangement joins TRBV4-1 to TRBJ2-3; 10 bases fit TRBD1. CDR3 amino acids: CASSHRQGATDTQYF. In DNA, the CDR3 is TGCGCCAGCAGCCATAGACAGGGGGCCACAGATACGCAGTATTTT.